This T cell receptor (beta chain) emerged from a study of control samples from healthy donors and cancer patients. The V segment lost 6 bases and the J segment 4 bases; nucleotides outside the gene matches: 7. This CDR3 region has 14 residues. Germline assignment: CDR1 MNHNY and CDR2 SVGAGI (reference sequence). Here immunoSEQ multiplex PCR was the method, and the copy in TCRdb shows in-frame clones only, minus some. The profile shows 95,000 to 150,000 clones, about nine tenths of them singletons. This clonotype originated in a young woman in good health. The gene calls are TRBV6-6 and TRBJ2-7; TRBD2 aligns across 9 bases. Source material: blood. Here the CDR3 DNA reads TGTGCCAGCAGCCCGACTAGCGGACCGTACGAGCAGTACTTC. Its protein product is CASSPTSGPYEQYF.